This entry is about one T cell receptor (beta chain). Only a few counts were recorded for this clone. This receptor's antigen is unknown. No much larger clone exists at a distance of one base, and base qualities are not known. In Seattle, one collaborating source enrolled patients while the infection was active and tracked those patients longitudinally over the course of disease. Whole blood was collected in K2EDTA tubes by collaborating institutions according to the institutions' own protocols. Collaborator samples were shipped for TCRbeta analysis as frozen whole blood, isolated PBMCs, or DNA extracted from either sample type. TCRbeta CDR3 regions were amplified from genomic DNA using the immunoSEQ Assay, a bias-controlled multiplex PCR. On the study's bioinformatics: Nucleated cell counts per sample were estimated from amplification of reference gene primers within the assay. To quantify the absolute abundance of each unique TCRbeta CDR3 rearrangement, sequence reads were collapsed and filtered. For each sample, productive Simpson clonality was calculated by taking the square root of Simpson's diversity index across productive rearrangements. What TCRdb holds here is the immuneACCESS table cut down to in-frame rearrangements. Part of the clones is not present; checked against another copy, under half of the missing clones reflect an unresolved V gene, and the others are unexplained. The D gene and trimming were derived from the DNA, and the V and J assignments and clone size from that table. Recorded for this sample are about 180,000 clones; approximately 80% of them occurred a single time. 6.5% to 8.5% of the sample belongs to the ten largest clones.

This sample stems from a study of blood T cell repertoires in COVID-19 (dated by TCRdb to 2019 to 2021). Regarding the complete study: Collaborator samples came from the United States, Italy and Spain and covered acute and convalescent phases of COVID-19. The prospective study material was composed of cDNA or gDNA derived from T cells, B-cell-depleted T cells, or PBMCs. Subjects who had been exposed to COVID-19, were actively infected with it, or had recovered from it provided the deeply sampled blood TCRbeta repertoires that made up the dataset. The repertoires were released in a freely available public database meant as a resource for research on the immune response to SARS-CoV-2. Samples were obtained from the ongoing ImmuneRACE study (first 160 participants) and from 1,254 subjects provided by 6 global collaborators. Nearly every sample came with metadata listing a de-identified subject ID, COVID-19 status, age in years and sex. Where HLA class I and class II types were available, the types were taken from metadata supplied by the sample provider, not from assay-based typing.

From its cysteine to its phenylalanine, the CDR3 spans 15 amino acids. Left in the record is the CDR3 DNA by itself, 45 bases read in frame from the first base. V is shortened by 7 bases, J by 0 bases, and the region joining them spans 13 bases. CDR1 and CDR2 are drawn from the germline V gene: MNHEY, SVGAGI. What the research found in general, with its limitations: The amount of clinical and demographic metadata varied by source and participant and was provided uncurated.

This TCR came from a woman between 40 and 50 years old with COVID-19, enrolled during active disease. Recombination joined TRBV6-5 with TRBJ1-3; the D gene is possibly TRBD1, with 5 bases matching. The sequenced sample was peripheral blood. The base sequence is TGTGCCAGCACGAGGGCGGGGGGCTCTGGAAACACCATATATTTT. It specifies CASTRAGGSGNTIYF.